Listed below are T cell receptor beta chains from one sample, sequenced in a study of radiation and T cells in renal cell carcinoma. Sequencing was performed with immunoSEQ multiplex PCR; in TCRdb, only in-frame clones are kept and a portion is missing. The sample holds around 180,000 clones, 88% seen once. The specimen was blood, collected from a patient whose treatment included radiotherapy and nephrectomy. These receptors were obtained from a woman between 45 and 65 years old with renal cell carcinoma. The CDR3 runs from the conserved cysteine through the conserved F or W. Fields, in order: CDR3 length, D gene, J gene, clone size, V gene, CDR3 DNA, CDR3 protein. The D gene is left open where the match is weak. Clone size is given for some rows only: seen once, a few or many times, or a class if the clone is expanded.

14	TRBD1	TRBJ2-5	.	TRBV6-1	TGTGCCACTAGAGACAGGGGGCGAAGGGAGACCCAGTACTTC	CATRDRGRRETQYF
14	.	TRBJ1-1	.	TRBV18	TGTGCCAGCTCACCCGGGGCTATGAACACTGAAGCTTTCTTT	CASSPGAMNTEAFF
14	TRBD1	TRBJ2-2	once	TRBV29-1	TGCAGCGTTGTGACAGGGGGTGGGACCGGGGAGCTGTTTTTT	CSVVTGGGTGELFF
12	.	TRBJ1-1	.	TRBV19	TGTGCCAGTAGTAAAGTGAACACTGAAGCTTTCTTT	CASSKVNTEAFF
15	.	TRBJ2-2	.	TRBV7-9	TGTGCCAGCAGCTTAGAAGACCCACGGGTCGGGGAGCTGTTTTTT	CASSLEDPRVGELFF
14	.	TRBJ1-5	.	TRBV4-1	TGCGCCAGCAGCCTCACAGGGTCCGATCAGCCCCAGCATTTT	CASSLTGSDQPQHF
17	.	TRBJ1-3	.	TRBV5-8	TGTGCCAGCAGCCAACCCCGGACCACGGGCACTGGAAACACCATATATTTT	CASSQPRTTGTGNTIYF
14	.	TRBJ2-7	.	TRBV18	TGTGCCAGCTCCTGGGAACAGGAGACCTACGAGCAGTACTTC	CASSWEQETYEQYF
14	.	TRBJ2-7	.	TRBV6-4	TGTGCCAGCAGTGATCACGTCAGCTCCTACGAGCAGTACTTC	CASSDHVSSYEQYF
15	.	TRBJ1-5	few	TRBV7-2	TGTGCCAGCAGCTTGGGGGAACAGGGTAATCAGCCCCAGCATTTT	CASSLGEQGNQPQHF
13	TRBD2	TRBJ2-7	.	TRBV29-1	TGCAGCGTTCTAAGCGGGGGGTACGGTGAGCAGTACTTC	CSVLSGGYGEQYF
14	TRBD1	TRBJ2-7	.	TRBV18	TGTGCCAGCTCACCTGGACAGGGGGACTACGAGCAGTACTTC	CASSPGQGDYEQYF
15	.	TRBJ1-2	.	TRBV7-9	TGTGCCAGCAGCTTAGGGACAGAGCCTGGATATGGCTACACCTTC	CASSLGTEPGYGYTF
12	.	TRBJ1-1	.	TRBV30	TGTGCCTGGAGTGAGACTAACACTGAAGCTTTCTTT	CAWSETNTEAFF
14	.	TRBJ2-3	.	TRBV30	TGTGCCTGGGCCCTCGGGGGACGCACAGATACGCAGTATTTT	CAWALGGRTDTQYF
15	.	TRBJ1-4	once	TRBV5-5	TGTGCCAGCAGCTTTAGTTCCGAACGAGGTGAAAAACTGTTTTTT	CASSFSSERGEKLFF
16	TRBD1	TRBJ1-1	.	TRBV7-8	TGTGCCAGCAGCTTTGCCGGGGGACAGGGAGTCACTGAAGCTTTCTTT	CASSFAGGQGVTEAFF
13	.	TRBJ1-4	.	TRBV19	TGTGCCAGTAGTACTGGGACTAATGAAAAACTGTTTTTT	CASSTGTNEKLFF
16	TRBD1	TRBJ2-5	.	TRBV5-1	TGCGCCAGCAGCCCCAGGGGCCTTTCAGGGGGAGAGACCCAGTACTTC	CASSPRGLSGGETQYF
12	.	TRBJ2-5	.	TRBV5-1	TGCGCCAGCAGCTTGGCCGGGGAGACCCAGTACTTC	CASSLAGETQYF
15	.	TRBJ1-1	once	TRBV7-2	TGTGCCAGCAGCTTAGAAGTGGGCAGAGGGACTGAAGCTTTCTTT	CASSLEVGRGTEAFF
14	.	TRBJ2-5	.	TRBV9	TGTGCCAGCAGCGTAGGTATACAACCGGAGACCCAGTACTTC	CASSVGIQPETQYF
13	.	TRBJ2-5	.	TRBV5-1	TGCGCCAGCAGCTTGAAGTCCCGGGAGACCCAGTACTTC	CASSLKSRETQYF
15	TRBD2	TRBJ2-5	.	TRBV2	TGTGCCAGCAACCCTGCGGGGGGGGCCGAAGAGACCCAGTACTTC	CASNPAGGAEETQYF
13	.	TRBJ1-2	.	TRBV6-5	TGTGCCAGCAATCCCGTCACGGCTAGTGGCTACACCTTC	CASNPVTASGYTF
15	.	TRBJ1-6	once	TRBV18	TGTGCCAGCTCACAGCAGGCCAGTTTAAATTCACCCCTCCACTTT	CASSQQASLNSPLHF
15	TRBD1	TRBJ2-4	.	TRBV7-9	TGTGCCAGCAGCTCCACCGTCGGGACAGGGGACATTCAGTACTTC	CASSSTVGTGDIQYF
14	.	TRBJ1-1	.	TRBV4-2	TGTGCCAGCAGCCGGACGACAGCGAACACTGAAGCTTTCTTT	CASSRTTANTEAFF
16	.	TRBJ2-5	.	TRBV10-3	TGTGCCATCAGTGAGAATAGCGACTCAGGTGGCGAGACCCAGTACTTC	CAISENSDSGGETQYF
14	.	TRBJ1-5	.	TRBV19	TGTGCCAGTAGTATCGAACTGGGGAATCAGCCCCAGCATTTT	CASSIELGNQPQHF
18	.	TRBJ2-2	few	TRBV2	TGTGCCAGCCTTCGCTCTGGGGGCGTTGGAAGAGGGACCGGGGAGCTGTTTTTT	CASLRSGGVGRGTGELFF
19	TRBD1	TRBJ2-2	few	TRBV7-9	TGTGCCAGCCGCAATCACCCTATAGGCGGGACAGGGTTAACCGGGGAGCTGTTTTTT	CASRNHPIGGTGLTGELFF
15	TRBD1	TRBJ2-1	.	TRBV10-3	TGTGCCATCAGCGAAAAAGGGGGCGCAACGAATGAGCAGTTCTTC	CAISEKGGATNEQFF
12	.	TRBJ2-3	once	TRBV7-2	TGTGCCAGCAGCCTACTCACAGATACGCAGTATTTT	CASSLLTDTQYF
13	.	TRBJ1-2	.	TRBV5-1	TGCGCCAGCTCCTTAGGGGAGGGAGAGGGCTACACCTTC	CASSLGEGEGYTF
16	.	TRBJ1-6	.	TRBV7-6	TGTGCCAGCAGCTTCAGGGCTAGCTCCTATAATTCACCCCTCCACTTT	CASSFRASSYNSPLHF
12	.	TRBJ2-5	once	TRBV29-1	TGCAGCGCTAACGTTTTCGGAGGGACCCAGTACTTC	CSANVFGGTQYF
14	.	TRBJ2-7	.	TRBV5-3	TGTGCCAGAAGCTTGAGTCAGCTCTCTTACGAGCAGTACTTC	CARSLSQLSYEQYF
15	TRBD1	TRBJ1-2	few	TRBV19	TGTGCCAGTAGTCGACGGACAGGGCGAGGGTATGGCTACACCTTC	CASSRRTGRGYGYTF
15	TRBD2	TRBJ2-3	.	TRBV9	TGTGCCAGCACTTACTCATGGGGGGGGGCAGATACGCAGTATTTT	CASTYSWGGADTQYF
15	TRBD1	TRBJ1-4	.	TRBV5-1	TGCGCCAGCAGCTTGGGGACAGGGCGGGATGAAAAACTGTTTTTT	CASSLGTGRDEKLFF
14	.	TRBJ2-2	once	TRBV7-8	TGTGCCAGCAGCACTTACAGGGGGGGTTATGAGCTGTTTTTT	CASSTYRGGYELFF
14	.	TRBJ2-3	.	TRBV10-2	TGCGCCAGCAGTGAGGGGGATTCGAGGGATACGCAGTATTTT	CASSEGDSRDTQYF
17	.	TRBJ1-3	once	TRBV5-1	TGCGCCAGCAGCTTGTATTTAGGCGGGTCCTCTGGAAACACCATATATTTT	CASSLYLGGSSGNTIYF
13	.	TRBJ1-1	.	TRBV5-5	TGTGCCAGCAGCTTAACAGAGAACACTGAAGCTTTCTTT	CASSLTENTEAFF
14	TRBD1	TRBJ1-4	.	TRBV7-9	TGTGCCAGCAGGGACAGGGATCTAAATGAAAAACTGTTTTTT	CASRDRDLNEKLFF
14	.	TRBJ2-3	.	TRBV14	TGTGCCAGCAGCCAAGATCAGGTGCGGAATACGCAGTATTTT	CASSQDQVRNTQYF
13	.	TRBJ1-2	few	TRBV7-8	TGTGCCAGCAGCGTGGCCGGGACCTATGGCTACACCTTC	CASSVAGTYGYTF
12	.	TRBJ2-7	few	TRBV5-1	TGCGCCAGCAGCGGGCAGGGGTACGAGCAGTACTTC	CASSGQGYEQYF
14	TRBD1	TRBJ1-5	once	TRBV2	TGTGCCGGCCGGGGACAGGTACGAAATCAGCCCCAGCATTTT	CAGRGQVRNQPQHF
15	TRBD1	TRBJ1-1	.	TRBV5-4	TGTGCCAGCAGCTTGATGGGACAGTCGAACACTGAAGCTTTCTTT	CASSLMGQSNTEAFF
16	TRBD1	TRBJ1-2	.	TRBV5-1	TGCGCCAGCAGCCCCGGGGGGGGACAGGGGAACTATGGCTACACCTTC	CASSPGGGQGNYGYTF
10	.	TRBJ1-2	.	TRBV29-1	TGCAGCGTCGCCCCCCATGGCTACACCTTC	CSVAPHGYTF
13	.	TRBJ1-1	.	TRBV5-1	TGCGCCAGCAGCAGAGACAGATACACTGAAGCTTTCTTT	CASSRDRYTEAFF
19	TRBD1	TRBJ1-5	.	TRBV30	TGTGCCTGGAGTGACCCCCCTCAAGGGACAGGGGTTAGCAATCAGCCCCAGCATTTT	CAWSDPPQGTGVSNQPQHF
16	TRBD2	TRBJ2-7	.	TRBV6-6	TGTGCCAGCACAGGTAGCGGGGGGCTGAGCTCCTACGAGCAGTACTTC	CASTGSGGLSSYEQYF